This T cell receptor beta chain appears in the sequencing data of a study of cytomegalovirus exposure and HLA in healthy donors. Study-wide results and limits: HLA allele associations emerged for about 16,000 TCR beta sequences in a later analysis, at 0.05 false discovery rate.

Germline V gene sequence: CDR1 SGHTA, CDR2 FQGNSA. V lost 1 base, J lost 2 bases, and 9 bases lay in between. CDR3 length equals 16 residues. Both 60 Vbeta primers and 13 Jbeta primers went into the PCR. Some clones are missing from TCRdb's copy, which holds only in-frame ones; the method was immunoSEQ multiplex PCR. The data show about 160,000 clones, with around 78% seen just once and about 1.6% held by the top ten. Regarding this clone: Its antigen remains unidentified.

The sample consisted of PBMCs. The sequence was collected from a man aged 35 to 55 in good health and CMV-seronegative. The gene calls are TRBV7-2 and TRBJ2-6; D is perhaps TRBD1 (5 bases). The CDR3 coding sequence is TGTGCCAGCAGCTTAGTGGCGACAGCTGGGGCCAACGTCCTGACTTTC. Its protein product is CASSLVATAGANVLTF.